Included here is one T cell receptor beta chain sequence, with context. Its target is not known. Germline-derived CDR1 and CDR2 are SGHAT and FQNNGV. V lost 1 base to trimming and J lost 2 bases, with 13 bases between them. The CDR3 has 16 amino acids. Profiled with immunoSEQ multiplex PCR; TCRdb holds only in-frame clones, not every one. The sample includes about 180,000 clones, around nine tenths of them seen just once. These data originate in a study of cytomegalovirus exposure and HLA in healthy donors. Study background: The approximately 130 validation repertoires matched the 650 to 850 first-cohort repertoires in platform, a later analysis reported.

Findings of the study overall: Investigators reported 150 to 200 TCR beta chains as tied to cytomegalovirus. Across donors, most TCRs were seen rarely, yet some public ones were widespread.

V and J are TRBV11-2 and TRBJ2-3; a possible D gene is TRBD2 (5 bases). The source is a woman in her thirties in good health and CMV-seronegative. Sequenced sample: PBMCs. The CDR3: CASSLAHTGITDTQYF. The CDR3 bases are TGTGCCAGCAGCTTAGCACACACGGGAATCACAGATACGCAGTATTTT.